This T cell receptor beta chain emerged from a study of human T cells and chemical hapten exposure (dated by TCRdb to the early 2020s). General notes on the study: For sensitization, 2% DPC in acetone was applied to an approximately 2 cm by approximately 2 cm area of upper inner arm skin. Weekly therapeutic DPC doses were additionally applied to the scalp of patients throughout the roughly 23-week study period. Patch tests used Finn chambers with 0.01% DPC on the upper back, scored after 6 days by International Contact Dermatitis Research Group standards. The patient cohort, mostly female, included alopecia areata with under or over 50% scalp involvement, alopecia totalis and alopecia universalis. Libraries were pooled for sequencing, and variation in per-sample TCR yields was attributed mainly to small differences in library volumes within the pool. Peripheral blood TCR repertoire changes were tracked in vivo in alopecia patients during primary and secondary sensitization to the hapten diphenylcyclopropenone (DPC). Blood was sampled from patients pre-sensitization (week 0) and at 2, 6 and about 24 weeks after DPC sensitization. Nearly 30 alopecia patients provided blood for TCR sequencing at one to four time points (pre-sensitization, 2, 6 and 24 weeks).

V loses 0 bases, J loses 7 bases, and the germline ends lie 12 bases apart. The germline V gene sets CDR1 to ENHRY and CDR2 to SYGVKD. There are 14 amino acids in the CDR3, from cysteine to phenylalanine inclusive. Only the CDR3 portion is preserved as DNA: 42 bases, with reading frame beginning at the first base. General study outcomes and caveats: Alopecia, a presumed autoimmune disease, was present in all patients, so the immune response of the patients might differ from that of healthy individuals. A positive correlation was found between the number of PT1 expanded TCRs and patch test score, with significance reached at thresholds 8, 16 and 32 but not 4. Expanded TCRs formed significantly more large CDR3 similarity clusters than pre-sensitization or healthy control sets, consistent with antigen-driven responses. No change with DPC sensitization was found in the number of TCRs above 1 in 1000 frequency, and no evidence of global repertoire structure alterations was found. After repeated subsampling, changes were observed in the strength of the expansion versus patch-test correlation and in the threshold at which the correlation became significant.

Comments on this clonotype: Its antigen is not yet known. Base-call qualities are not available, and no considerably larger clone is one nucleotide away.

Library construction relied on RACE. The listed sequencing device is NextSeq 500. During library preparation, unique molecular identifiers were attached to individual cDNA molecules so that TCRs could be counted quantitatively and reproducibly. For every blood RNA sample, sequencing covered both the TCR alpha and TCR beta chains. In the source study's methods: A median of about 100,000 TCRs per sample was observed, with a range of 23,224 to 690,600. V, J and CDR3 annotation of the TCR reads was performed with the Decombinator software suite. To make PS versus PT1 abundance plots, every sample was subsampled to the same number of TCRs (28,000). Expanded TCRs were defined as absent before sensitization and observed at least eight times at the 2-week time point. TCRdb took the public reads, trimmed them with fastp at Q25, ran MiXCR for clone calling and kept in-frame beta chains. Duplicate CDR3 protein sequences are folded into a single record with the most common DNA and genes. These V and J calls rely on TCRdb rather than the paper's analysis. The table for this sample lists tens of thousands of distinct CDR3 sequences; about 31% of them were counted only once. About 9.6% of the sample is held by the ten biggest clonotypes.

The sample's time point label is to be understood as: patch test 1, 2 weeks after DPC sensitization. Sample treatment or condition, as interpreted from the label and publication: therapeutic diphenylcyclopropenone sensitization with weekly scalp DPC. At each patch-test visit, blood was drawn before the patch test was applied. Eligible patients were aged 18 to 70, diagnosed with alopecia, deemed suitable for DPC therapy, and excluded if pregnant. Total RNA was isolated from unfractionated whole blood collected in Tempus Blood RNA tubes. The rearrangement combines TRBV10-3 with TRBJ2-5; D gene: possibly TRBD2, on 5 matching bases. The source of this sequence is a man aged 35 to 55 with alopecia areata. Some clones in this sample may be carry-over from other donors' samples. The material sequenced was whole blood, taken in connection with sensitization to the hapten diphenylcyclopropenone (DPC). The CDR3 region has the sequence CAISESGPRGTQYF. The DNA sequence follows: TGTGCCATCAGTGAGTCAGGACCCCGGGGGACCCAGTACTTC.